This is a list of T cell receptor beta chains from one sample in a study of blood T cell repertoires in COVID-19. Profiling relied on immunoSEQ multiplex PCR, and the TCRdb table lists in-frame clones only, not all of them. This repertoire shows fewer than 250,000 clones, 85% to 90% found once; its top ten account for approximately 16%. Sequencing was performed on PBMCs or T cells enriched from blood (not recorded which). The source of these receptors is a man under 40 who had been exposed to COVID-19. Both conserved end residues are part of each CDR3. A D gene is named only where the DNA matches it firmly. Expanded clones are given a class, and other clones once, few, many or no size at all.

V	J	D	size	DNA	CDR3
TRBV3-1/TRBV3-2	TRBJ1-2	TRBD1	.	TGTGCCAGCAGTCAGCAAACCCTGACAGGGAATGGCTACACCTTC	CASSQQTLTGNGYTF
TRBV12-3/TRBV12-4	TRBJ2-7	.	.	TGTGCCAGCTCCCGGCGGGCCTACGAGCAGTACTTC	CASSRRAYEQYF
TRBV7-2	TRBJ2-1	.	.	TGTGCCACCAACCAGCGGTTCTCCTACAATGAGCAGTTCTTC	CATNQRFSYNEQFF
TRBV19	TRBJ2-2	.	.	TGTGCCACTGAGGGGGGGACGCGAGGTACCGGGGAGCTGTTTTTT	CATEGGTRGTGELFF
TRBV9	TRBJ1-2	TRBD1	.	TGTGCCAGCAGCCCGAACCGGGGACAGGGGGTCGGCTACACCTTC	CASSPNRGQGVGYTF
TRBV3-1/TRBV3-2	TRBJ1-5	.	few	TGTGCCAGCAGCCAAGATAGCACAGGCCCTCATCAGCCCCAGCATTTT	CASSQDSTGPHQPQHF
TRBV5-1	TRBJ2-3	TRBD2	.	TGCGCCAGCAGCCACCCTTATAGCGGGGGGGACACAGATACGCAGTATTTT	CASSHPYSGGDTDTQYF
TRBV10-2	TRBJ1-5	.	.	TGCGCCAGCAGTGAGTCGAGGGCAGACAACCTCAATCAGCCCCAGCATTTT	CASSESRADNLNQPQHF
TRBV11-3	TRBJ2-5	TRBD1	.	TGTGCCAGCAGCTCACGGACAGGGGGCAAGGCGGAGACCCAGTACTTC	CASSSRTGGKAETQYF
TRBV11-2	TRBJ2-7	TRBD2	.	TGTGCCAGCAGCAGGTTACGGGGGGGCGGGTACGAGCAGTACTTC	CASSRLRGGGYEQYF
TRBV18	TRBJ1-2	.	few	TGTGCCAGCTCACTATATCCCGGGACATATGGCTACACCTTC	CASSLYPGTYGYTF
TRBV7-9	TRBJ1-4	.	.	TGTGCCAGCAGTTCAAACAGGGTCCATGAAAAACTGTTTTTT	CASSSNRVHEKLFF
TRBV19	TRBJ2-3	TRBD2	once	TGTGCCAGTGATCCGGGACTAGCGGGGGCGACAGATACGCAGTATTTT	CASDPGLAGATDTQYF
TRBV28	TRBJ1-5	.	.	TGTGCCAGCAGTTACAGGATTCCCAATCAGCCCCAGCATTTT	CASSYRIPNQPQHF
TRBV5-6	TRBJ2-3	TRBD2	.	TGTGCCAGCAACCACCTAGCGGGGGGCTTTGGGGATACGCAGTATTTT	CASNHLAGGFGDTQYF
TRBV28	TRBJ2-3	TRBD2	.	TGTGCCAGCAGTAGCGGGGGAAACACAGATACGCAGTATTTT	CASSSGGNTDTQYF
TRBV7-9	TRBJ1-1	.	.	TGTGCCAGCAGCTTAGTCGCTGAAGCTTTCTTT	CASSLVAEAFF
TRBV6-5	TRBJ1-3	.	.	TGTGCCAGCAGTAGCCATGGACAAGCTGGAAACACCATATATTTT	CASSSHGQAGNTIYF
TRBV6-5	TRBJ1-6	.	.	TGTGCCAGCAGCCGCAGGGATCTTGCGAAGTCACCCCTCCACTTT	CASSRRDLAKSPLHF
TRBV5-6	TRBJ2-2	TRBD1	.	TGTGCCAGCAGTTGGGACAGGTCCGTGATCGGGGAGCTGTTTTTT	CASSWDRSVIGELFF
TRBV29-1	TRBJ2-7	TRBD2	.	TGCAGCGTTATGGAGGCTAGCGGCTCCTACGAGCAGTACTTC	CSVMEASGSYEQYF
TRBV2	TRBJ1-3	.	once	TGTGCCAGCAGTTCCCGCGGGCTGAAGGACTCTGGAAACACCATATATTTT	CASSSRGLKDSGNTIYF
TRBV11-2	TRBJ2-2	.	.	TGTGCCAGCAGCGCCCTAAAGGGACAGAACACCGGGGAGCTGTTTTTT	CASSALKGQNTGELFF
TRBV3-1/TRBV3-2	TRBJ2-5	TRBD2	.	TGTGCCAGCAGCCAAGCTCCCAGAGCTAGCGGGGGGTGGGAGACCCAGTACTTC	CASSQAPRASGGWETQYF
TRBV11-3	TRBJ1-1	.	.	TGTGCCAGCAGCGACAGGTTGAACACTGAAGCTTTCTTT	CASSDRLNTEAFF
TRBV19	TRBJ2-6	.	.	TGTGCCAGTACCGAGTCCGTCATGAACTCTGGGGCCAACGTCCTGACTTTC	CASTESVMNSGANVLTF
TRBV25-1	TRBJ2-1	.	.	TGTGCCAGCAGTGTGGAGACCGCCTCACCAGAACAGTTCTTC	CASSVETASPEQFF
TRBV6-1	TRBJ1-1	.	.	TGTGCCAGCAGTGAAGCGCTCGGACAGCGGAACACTGAAGCTTTCTTT	CASSEALGQRNTEAFF
TRBV7-2	TRBJ1-6	TRBD1	.	TGTGCCAGCAGCCAAAGGGACAGCGAGGCTTCACCCCTCCACTTT	CASSQRDSEASPLHF
TRBV5-1	TRBJ2-7	TRBD2	.	TGCGCCAGCAGCCGCGGGGGGACGGGTTCCTACGAGCAGTACTTC	CASSRGGTGSYEQYF
TRBV19	TRBJ1-4	TRBD1	.	TGTGCCAGTAAACCCGCAGGGGGCCCTAATGAAAAACTGTTTTTT	CASKPAGGPNEKLFF
TRBV5-1	TRBJ2-1	.	.	TGCGCCAGCAGCTTACAGGGTCTCGATGAGCAGTTCTTC	CASSLQGLDEQFF
TRBV5-5	TRBJ1-2	.	few	TGTGCCAGCAGCTTCCAGGGCCGACAAACCAGCTATGGCTACACCTTC	CASSFQGRQTSYGYTF
TRBV5-4	TRBJ1-2	TRBD1	.	TGTGCCAGCAGCTTGGGACAGGGGAGGGGCCTGGGGGATGGCTACACCTTC	CASSLGQGRGLGDGYTF
TRBV6-2/TRBV6-3	TRBJ2-5	TRBD1	.	TGTGCCAGCAGTTACGCCAAGGGGGCGAGAGAGACCCAGTACTTC	CASSYAKGARETQYF
TRBV5-6	TRBJ2-7	.	.	TGTGCCAGCAGCTATAGCCCAGTGGAGCAGTACTTC	CASSYSPVEQYF
TRBV5-6	TRBJ1-5	.	.	TGTGCCAGCAGCTTGGGGAGGCTGGGCAATCAGCCCCAGCATTTT	CASSLGRLGNQPQHF
TRBV10-3	TRBJ2-3	TRBD2	.	TGTGCCATCGCTAGCGGGAGGATACCAGATACGCAGTATTTT	CAIASGRIPDTQYF
TRBV29-1	TRBJ1-3	TRBD1	.	TGCAGCGTTAAGACAGGGCAGGAGGGCACCATATATTTT	CSVKTGQEGTIYF
TRBV5-4	TRBJ1-2	.	.	TGTGCCAGCAGCTTGGGGGGGGACTATGGCTACACCTTC	CASSLGGDYGYTF
TRBV7-2	TRBJ2-2	TRBD1	.	TGTGCCAGCAGCTTAGAAGACAGGGGGCTGGGGGAGCTGTTTTTT	CASSLEDRGLGELFF
TRBV27	TRBJ2-2	.	.	TGTGCCAGCAGTTTATCTAGGGGGAACACCGGGGAGCTGTTTTTT	CASSLSRGNTGELFF
TRBV13	TRBJ2-2	TRBD2	.	TGTGCCAGCAGCGCCCGGACTAGCGGGGGGCCTAAGGTTTATACCGGGGAGCTGTTTTTT	CASSARTSGGPKVYTGELFF
TRBV5-1	TRBJ1-2	.	.	TGCGCCAGCAGCTTGGCCGCAGGGGAGGGATCTGGCTACACCTTC	CASSLAAGEGSGYTF
TRBV4-1	TRBJ2-1	TRBD2	.	TGCGCCAGCAGCCAAGAACGGGGGGAACTTTCCTACAATGAGCAGTTCTTC	CASSQERGELSYNEQFF
TRBV10-3	TRBJ1-1	TRBD1	.	TGTGCCATCAGTCTGGACAGGTTCACTGAAGCTTTCTTT	CAISLDRFTEAFF
TRBV3-1/TRBV3-2	TRBJ2-4	.	.	TGTGCCAGCAGCCAAAGTGGCAGCGGGTGTTACTTC	CASSQSGSGCYF
TRBV5-1	TRBJ2-6	.	.	TGCGCCAGCAGCTTGGCCCCGAGCTCTGGGGCCAACGTCCTGACTTTC	CASSLAPSSGANVLTF
TRBV19	TRBJ2-1	TRBD2	few	TGTGCCAGTAGTAGACGCGCATTTCGGCCTAGCGGGGGGGCCGCTGAGCAGTTCTTC	CASSRRAFRPSGGAAEQFF
TRBV9	TRBJ2-1	.	.	TGTGCCAGCAGCGTAGGCCGAGCTTCCTATGAGCAGTTCTTC	CASSVGRASYEQFF
TRBV27	TRBJ1-1	.	.	TGTGCCAGCAGTATACGAACACAGGGGAACACTGAAGCTTTCTTT	CASSIRTQGNTEAFF
TRBV3-1/TRBV3-2	TRBJ1-5	TRBD1	.	TGTGCCAGCAGCCAACCGACAGGGAATAGCAATCAGCCCCAGCATTTT	CASSQPTGNSNQPQHF
TRBV4-1	TRBJ1-1	.	.	TGCGCCAGCAGCCAAGTGTGGGGACTCGTGAACACTGAAGCTTTCTTT	CASSQVWGLVNTEAFF
TRBV2	TRBJ2-3	.	.	TGTGCCAGCAGTGAGCACTCCCTCGGCACAGATACGCAGTATTTT	CASSEHSLGTDTQYF